This T cell receptor (beta chain) appears in the sequencing data of a study of cytomegalovirus exposure and HLA in healthy donors. Study at large: Around 180 million T cells yielded some 120 million unique TCR beta sequences in earlier analysis. General study points: Later work associated 17,000 or so TCR beta sequences with HLA alleles at 0.05 false discovery rate. In an earlier analysis, about 87% or about 30%: the productive usage of most TCR beta V segments. Among the CMV-associated chains, three were confirmed in vitro as specific for CMV antigens.

PCR primers comprised 60 Vbeta and 13 Jbeta primers. Generated by immunoSEQ multiplex PCR, the TCRdb table keeps only in-frame clones and is missing some. The repertoire holds 100,000 to 150,000 clones, with around 70% as singletons. With regard to this clone: Its cognate antigen is unknown.

The sequencing input was PBMCs. The sequence derives from an older woman in good health and CMV-seropositive.

The DNA for the CDR3 is TGCGCCAGCAGTACCAGGGCAGAGGTAACCAACAAAAACATTCAGTACTTC. This encodes CASSTRAEVTNKNIQYF. The chain combines TRBV4-1 with TRBJ2-4; possibly TRBD1 for D (5 bases). The V gene lost 6 bases and the J gene lost 3 bases, with 21 bases spanning the gap. The germline CDR1 and CDR2 sequences are MGHRA and YSYEKL. This CDR3 comprises 17 residues.